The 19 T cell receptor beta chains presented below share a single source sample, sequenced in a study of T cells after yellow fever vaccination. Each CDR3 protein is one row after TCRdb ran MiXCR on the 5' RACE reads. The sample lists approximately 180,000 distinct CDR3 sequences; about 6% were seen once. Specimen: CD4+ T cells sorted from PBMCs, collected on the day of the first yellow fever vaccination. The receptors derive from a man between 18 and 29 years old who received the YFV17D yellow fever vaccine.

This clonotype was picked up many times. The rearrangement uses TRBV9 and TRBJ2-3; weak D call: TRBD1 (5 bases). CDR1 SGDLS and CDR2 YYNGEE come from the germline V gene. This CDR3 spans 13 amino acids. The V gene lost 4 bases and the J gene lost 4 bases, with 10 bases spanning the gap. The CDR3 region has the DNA TGTGCCAGCAGCTTGGAAGGGGCAGATACGCAGTATTTT. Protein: CASSLEGADTQYF.

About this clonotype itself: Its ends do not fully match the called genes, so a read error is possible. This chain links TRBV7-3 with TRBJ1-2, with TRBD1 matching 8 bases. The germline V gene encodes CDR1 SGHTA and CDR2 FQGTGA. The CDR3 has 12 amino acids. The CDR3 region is CASSPPQDRVHF. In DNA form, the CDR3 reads TGTGCCAGCAGCCCTCCCCAGGACAGGGTCCATTTC.

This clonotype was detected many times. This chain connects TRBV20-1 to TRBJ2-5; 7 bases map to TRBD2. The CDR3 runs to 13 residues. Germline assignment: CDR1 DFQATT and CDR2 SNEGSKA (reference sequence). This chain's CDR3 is CSATSGGQETQYF. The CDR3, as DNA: TGCAGCGCCACGTCCGGGGGGCAAGAGACCCAGTACTTC.

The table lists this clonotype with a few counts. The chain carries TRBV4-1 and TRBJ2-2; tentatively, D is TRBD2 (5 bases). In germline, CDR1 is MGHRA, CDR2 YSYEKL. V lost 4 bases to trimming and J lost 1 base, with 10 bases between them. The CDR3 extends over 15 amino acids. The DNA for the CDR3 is TGCGCCAGCAGCCCGCTGGCGGGGAACACCGGGGAGCTGTTTTTT. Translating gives CASSPLAGNTGELFF.

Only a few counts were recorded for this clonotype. CDR3 sequence (DNA): TGTGCCAGCAGCGCTATGCAGGGGGTCCACAATGAGCAGTTCTTC. Its translation is CASSAMQGVHNEQFF. The V gene is TRBV7-2, the J gene TRBJ2-1; 7 bases are shared with TRBD1. CDR1 and CDR2 (germline): SGHTA, FQGNSA. The CDR3 is made up of 15 amino acids. The V gene end was trimmed by 5 bases and the J gene end by 5 bases; junction bases not matched to a gene: 9.

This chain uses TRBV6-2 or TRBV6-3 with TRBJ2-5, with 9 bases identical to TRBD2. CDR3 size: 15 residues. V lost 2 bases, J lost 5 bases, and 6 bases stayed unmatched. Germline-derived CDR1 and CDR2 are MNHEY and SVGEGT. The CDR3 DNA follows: TGTGCCAGCAGTTACGACGCTAGCGGGGCTGAGACCCAGTACTTC. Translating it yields CASSYDASGAETQYF.

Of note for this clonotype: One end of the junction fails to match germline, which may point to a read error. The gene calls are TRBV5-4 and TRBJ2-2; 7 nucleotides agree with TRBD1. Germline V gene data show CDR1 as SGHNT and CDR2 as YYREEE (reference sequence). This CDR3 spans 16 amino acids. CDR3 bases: TGTGCCTGCAGCTTGGGTGGCAGGGGGTACACCGGGGAGCTGTTTTTT. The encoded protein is CACSLGGRGYTGELFF.

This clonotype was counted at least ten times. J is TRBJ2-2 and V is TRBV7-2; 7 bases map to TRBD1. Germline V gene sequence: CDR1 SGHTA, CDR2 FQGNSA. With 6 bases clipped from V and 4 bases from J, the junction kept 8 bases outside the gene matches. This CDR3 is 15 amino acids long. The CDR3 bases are TGTGCCAGCAGGGAACAGGGGACGGGCACCGGGGAGCTGTTTTTT. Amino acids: CASREQGTGTGELFF.

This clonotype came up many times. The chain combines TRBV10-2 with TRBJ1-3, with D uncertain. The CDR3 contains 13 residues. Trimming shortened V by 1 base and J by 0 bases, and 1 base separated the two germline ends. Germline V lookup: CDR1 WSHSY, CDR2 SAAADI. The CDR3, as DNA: TGCGCCAGCAGTGAGTACTCTGGAAACACCATATATTTT. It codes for CASSEYSGNTIYF.

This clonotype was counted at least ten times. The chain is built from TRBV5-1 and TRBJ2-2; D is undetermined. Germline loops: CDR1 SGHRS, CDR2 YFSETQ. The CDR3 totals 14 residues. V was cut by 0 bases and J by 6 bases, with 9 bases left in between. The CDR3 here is CASSLGVLPGELFF. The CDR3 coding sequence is TGCGCCAGCAGCTTGGGGGTACTACCCGGGGAGCTGTTTTTT. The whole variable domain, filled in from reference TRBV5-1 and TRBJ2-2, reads KAGVTQTPRYLIKTRGQQVTLSCSPISGHRSVSWYQQTPGQGLQFLFEYFSETQRNKGNFPGRFSGRQFSNSRSEMNVSTLELGDSALYLCASSLGVLPGELFFGEGSRLTVL.

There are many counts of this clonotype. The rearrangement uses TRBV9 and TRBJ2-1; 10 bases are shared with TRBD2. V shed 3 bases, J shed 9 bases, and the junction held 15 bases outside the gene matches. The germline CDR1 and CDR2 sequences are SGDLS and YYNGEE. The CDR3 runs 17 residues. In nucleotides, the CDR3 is TGTGCCAGCAGCGCCCGCCCCCTAGCGGGGGTTGGTAGTGAGCAGTTCTTC. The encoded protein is CASSARPLAGVGSEQFF.

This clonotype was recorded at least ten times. CDR3: CASSFPAGGQHEQFF. CDR3 DNA sequence: TGTGCCAGCAGCTTTCCAGCGGGGGGGCAGCATGAGCAGTTCTTC. This sequence joins TRBV5-4 and TRBJ2-1, with 10 bases aligning to TRBD2. CDR1 SGHNT and CDR2 YYREEE come from the germline V gene (reference sequence). J gave up 8 bases and V 2 bases, and 7 bases lay outside the gene matches. The CDR3 runs 15 residues.

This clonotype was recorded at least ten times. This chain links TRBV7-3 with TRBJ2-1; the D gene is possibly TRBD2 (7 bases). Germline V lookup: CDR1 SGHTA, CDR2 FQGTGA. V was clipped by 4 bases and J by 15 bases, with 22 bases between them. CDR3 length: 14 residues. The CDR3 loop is CASSSWGGQASLFF. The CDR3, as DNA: TGTGCCAGCAGCTCTTGGGGGGGGCAGGCTTCCCTGTTCTTC.

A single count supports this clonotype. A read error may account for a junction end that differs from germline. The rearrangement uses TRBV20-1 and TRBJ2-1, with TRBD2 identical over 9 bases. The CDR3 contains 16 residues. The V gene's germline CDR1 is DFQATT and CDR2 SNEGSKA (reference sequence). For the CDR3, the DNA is TGCTGTGCTAATGGGGCTAGCGGGGTAGTCGATAATGAGCAGTTCTTC. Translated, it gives CCANGASGVVDNEQFF.

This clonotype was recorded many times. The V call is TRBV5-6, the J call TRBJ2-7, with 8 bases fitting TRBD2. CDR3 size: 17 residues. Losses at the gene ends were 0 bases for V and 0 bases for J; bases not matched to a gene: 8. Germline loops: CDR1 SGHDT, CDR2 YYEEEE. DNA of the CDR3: TGTGCCAGCAGCTTGGTGATAGCGGGGAGGAGCTCCTACGAGCAGTACGTC. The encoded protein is CASSLVIAGRSSYEQYV.

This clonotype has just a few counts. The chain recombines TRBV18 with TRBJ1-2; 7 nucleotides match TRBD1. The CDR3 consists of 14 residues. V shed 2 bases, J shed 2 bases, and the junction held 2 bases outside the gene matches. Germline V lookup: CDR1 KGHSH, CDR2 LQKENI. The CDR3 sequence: CASSPGTENYGYTF. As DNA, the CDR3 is TGTGCCAGCTCACCAGGGACAGAGAACTATGGCTACACCTTC.

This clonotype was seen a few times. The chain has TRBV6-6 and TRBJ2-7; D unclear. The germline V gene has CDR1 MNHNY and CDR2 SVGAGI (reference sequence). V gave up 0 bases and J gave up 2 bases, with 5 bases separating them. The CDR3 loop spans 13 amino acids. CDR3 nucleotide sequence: TGTGCCAGCAGTTACTCCAAGACCTACGAGCAGTACTTC. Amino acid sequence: CASSYSKTYEQYF.

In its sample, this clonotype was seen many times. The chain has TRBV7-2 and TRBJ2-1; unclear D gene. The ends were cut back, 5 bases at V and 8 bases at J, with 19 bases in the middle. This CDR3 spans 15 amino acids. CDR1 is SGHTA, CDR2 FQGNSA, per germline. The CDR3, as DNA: TGTGCCAGCAGCACCGACCGGGTCCCAGGCCATGAGCAGTTCTTC. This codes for CASSTDRVPGHEQFF.

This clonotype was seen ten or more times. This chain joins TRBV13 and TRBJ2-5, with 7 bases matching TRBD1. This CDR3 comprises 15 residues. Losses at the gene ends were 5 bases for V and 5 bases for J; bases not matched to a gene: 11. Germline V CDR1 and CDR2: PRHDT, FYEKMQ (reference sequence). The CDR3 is CASSQGQDRRETQYF. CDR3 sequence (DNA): TGTGCCAGCAGCCAAGGACAGGACCGTCGGGAGACCCAGTACTTC. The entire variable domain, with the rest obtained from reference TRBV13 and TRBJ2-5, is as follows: AAGVIQSPRHLIKEKRETATLKCYPIPRHDTVYWYQQGPGQDPQFLISFYEKMQSDKGSIPDRFSAQQFSDYHSELNMSSLELGDSALYFCASSQGQDRRETQYFGPGTRLLVL.